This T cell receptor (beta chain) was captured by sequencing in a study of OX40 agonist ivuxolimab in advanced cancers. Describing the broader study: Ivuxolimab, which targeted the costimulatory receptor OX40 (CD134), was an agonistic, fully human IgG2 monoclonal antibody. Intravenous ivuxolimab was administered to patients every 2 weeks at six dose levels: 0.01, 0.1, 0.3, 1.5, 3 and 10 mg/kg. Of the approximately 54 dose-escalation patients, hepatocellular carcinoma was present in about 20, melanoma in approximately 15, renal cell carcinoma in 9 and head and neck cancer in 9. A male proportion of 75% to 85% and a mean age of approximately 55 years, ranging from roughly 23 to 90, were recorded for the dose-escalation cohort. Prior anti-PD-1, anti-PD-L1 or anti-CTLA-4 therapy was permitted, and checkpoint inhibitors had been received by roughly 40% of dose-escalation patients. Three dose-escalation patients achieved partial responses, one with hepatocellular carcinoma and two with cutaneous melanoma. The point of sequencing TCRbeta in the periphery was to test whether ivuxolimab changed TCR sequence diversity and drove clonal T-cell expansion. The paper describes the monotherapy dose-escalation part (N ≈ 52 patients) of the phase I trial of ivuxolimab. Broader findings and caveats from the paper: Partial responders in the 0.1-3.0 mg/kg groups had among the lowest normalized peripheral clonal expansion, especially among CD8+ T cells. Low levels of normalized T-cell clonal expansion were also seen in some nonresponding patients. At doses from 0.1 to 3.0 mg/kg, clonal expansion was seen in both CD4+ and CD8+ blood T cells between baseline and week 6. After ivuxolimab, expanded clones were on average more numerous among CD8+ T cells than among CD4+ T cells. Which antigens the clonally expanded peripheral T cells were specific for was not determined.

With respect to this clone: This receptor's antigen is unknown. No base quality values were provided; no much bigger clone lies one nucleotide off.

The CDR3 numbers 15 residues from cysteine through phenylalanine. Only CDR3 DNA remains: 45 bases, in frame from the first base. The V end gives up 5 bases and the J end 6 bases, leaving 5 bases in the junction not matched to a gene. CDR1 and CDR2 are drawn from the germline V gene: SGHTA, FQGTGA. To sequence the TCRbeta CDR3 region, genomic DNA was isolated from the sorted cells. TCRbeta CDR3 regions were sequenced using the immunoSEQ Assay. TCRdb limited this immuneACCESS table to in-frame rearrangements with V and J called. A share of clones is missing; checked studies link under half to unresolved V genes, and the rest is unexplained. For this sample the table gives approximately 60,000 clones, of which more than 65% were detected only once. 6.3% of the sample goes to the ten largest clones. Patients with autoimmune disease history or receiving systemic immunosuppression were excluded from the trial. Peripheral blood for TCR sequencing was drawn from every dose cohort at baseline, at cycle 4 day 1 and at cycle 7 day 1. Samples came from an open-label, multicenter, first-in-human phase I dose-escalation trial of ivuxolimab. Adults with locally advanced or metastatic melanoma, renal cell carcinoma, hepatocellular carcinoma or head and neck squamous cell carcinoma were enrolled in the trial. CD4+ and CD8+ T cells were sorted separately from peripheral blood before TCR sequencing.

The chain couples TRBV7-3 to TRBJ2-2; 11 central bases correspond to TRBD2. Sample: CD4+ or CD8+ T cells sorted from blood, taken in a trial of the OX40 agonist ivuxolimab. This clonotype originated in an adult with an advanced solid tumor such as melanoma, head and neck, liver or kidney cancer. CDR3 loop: CASSPTSGISGELFF. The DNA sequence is TGTGCCAGCAGCCCGACTAGCGGGATTTCCGGGGAGCTGTTTTTT.